The 28 T cell receptor beta chains reported below all come from one sample, sequenced in a study of cytomegalovirus exposure and HLA in healthy donors (dated by TCRdb to 2016 to 2017). Library creation used the immunoSEQ multiplex PCR assay. A mixture of 60 forward primers for TCR Vbeta segments and 13 reverse primers for TCR Jbeta segments was used in the multiplex PCR. As stored in TCRdb, this immuneACCESS dataset retains in-frame rearrangements with V and J assigned. A fraction of the clones does not appear; measured against another copy, unresolved V genes explain less than half of the discrepancy, and the remainder lacks a known reason. This sample lists about 130,000 clones; roughly 80% were detected once. The ten largest clones take up roughly 1.1% of the sample. Sequencing was done on a sample of PBMCs. The receptors here all came from a boy under 18 in good health and CMV-seronegative.

This clone was seen only a few times. This chain links TRBV11-3 with TRBJ1-3; D is undetermined. The CDR3 is 12 amino acids. With 3 bases removed from V and 4 bases from J, the gap between germline ends came to 4 bases. Looked up from germline, CDR1 is SGHNT and CDR2 is YENEEA. The CDR3 nucleotides are TGTGCCAGCAGCTTTGTAGGAAACACCATATATTTT. Residues: CASSFVGNTIYF. The complete variable domain, with remaining parts taken from reference TRBV11-3 and TRBJ1-3, reads EAGVVQSPRYKIIEKKQPVAFWCNPISGHNTLYWYLQNLGQGPELLIRYENEEAVDDSQLPKDRFSAERLKGVDSTLKIQPAELGDSAVYLCASSFVGNTIYFGEGSWLTVV.

The V gene is TRBV30, the J gene TRBJ1-1; D might be TRBD1 (5 bases). Germline CDR1 reads GTSNPN; CDR2 reads SVGIG (reference sequence). Trimming shortened V by 1 base and J by 0 bases, and 12 bases separated the two germline ends. The CDR3 is 15 amino acids. This CDR3 reads CAWSDNRRMNTEAFF. In DNA, the CDR3 is TGTGCCTGGAGTGACAACAGGAGAATGAACACTGAAGCTTTCTTT.

The chain recombines TRBV5-1 with TRBJ2-4; tentative D call: TRBD2 (6 bases). Between the trimmed V and J ends, which lost 3 bases and 6 bases, there was a span of 13 bases. This CDR3 spans 14 amino acids. CDR1 is SGHRS and CDR2 is YFSETQ in the germline V gene. CDR3 DNA: TGCGCCAGCAGCTCCCGGGATAGCGGAAACATTCAGTACTTC. This sequence encodes CASSSRDSGNIQYF.

The chain joins TRBV9 to TRBJ2-2, with TRBD1 identical over 7 bases. CDR1 and CDR2 from the germline V gene are SGDLS and YYNGEE. This CDR3 has 19 residues. V trimming: 2 bases; J trimming: 2 bases; junction bases outside the gene matches: 15. CDR3: CASSVPSPPGQTNTGELFF. Here the CDR3 DNA reads TGTGCCAGCAGCGTCCCGAGTCCCCCGGGACAGACTAACACCGGGGAGCTGTTTTTT.

The chain couples TRBV30 to TRBJ1-1, with D perhaps TRBD1 (5 bases). The CDR3 has 14 residues. Trimming removed 4 bases from V and 4 bases from J, with 16 bases in between. Germline V gene data show CDR1 as GTSNPN and CDR2 as SVGIG (reference sequence). The CDR3 DNA sequence: TGTGCCTGGAATAAAGTGGGGGGGGGCACTGAAGCTTTCTTT. Translated: CAWNKVGGGTEAFF. Full variable domain (missing parts from reference TRBV30 and TRBJ1-1): SQTIHQWPATLVQPVGSPLSLECTVEGTSNPNLYWYRQAAGRGLQLLFYSVGIGQISSEVPQNLSASRPQDRQFILSSKKLLLSDSGFYLCAWNKVGGGTEAFFGQGTRLTVV.

The chain recombines TRBV6-6 with TRBJ2-2, with 7 bases fitting TRBD1. This CDR3 has 15 amino acids. V shed 5 bases and J 7 bases; nucleotides not matched to a gene: 10. Germline V lookup: CDR1 MNHNY, CDR2 SVGAGI (reference sequence). Written as DNA, the CDR3 is TGTGCCAGCAGTAAGGGACAGTTAATTAGCGGGGAGCTGTTTTTT. Protein sequence: CASSKGQLISGELFF.

The chain uses TRBV2 and TRBJ2-5; D gene uncertain. V shed 6 bases and J shed 1 base, with 15 bases lying between them. Germline CDR1 is SNHLY and CDR2 is FYNNEI. The CDR3 spans 15 residues. CDR3 amino acids: CASSPDNTVQETQYF. CDR3 sequence (DNA): TGTGCCAGCAGCCCAGACAATACCGTCCAAGAGACCCAGTACTTC.

This rearrangement joins TRBV7-6 to TRBJ2-1, with TRBD2 matching 9 bases. CDR1 is SGHVS and CDR2 is FNYEAQ in the germline V gene. The V gene end was trimmed by 1 base and the J gene end by 7 bases; junction bases not matched to a gene: 8. CDR3 length: 16 residues. CDR3 DNA: TGTGCCAGCAGCTTAGGGCGGGAGGGCCCGGGGAATGAGCAGTTCTTC. It encodes CASSLGREGPGNEQFF.

V is TRBV27 and J is TRBJ1-4; D remains ambiguous. V shed 6 bases and J shed 1 base, with 15 bases lying between them. Germline CDR1 MNHEY, CDR2 SMNVEV (reference sequence). This CDR3 has 16 residues. The CDR3, as DNA: TGTGCCAGCAGGGAGACCATCTATCAAACTAATGAAAAACTGTTTTTT. This codes for CASRETIYQTNEKLFF.

The chain combines TRBV25-1 with TRBJ2-7; tentatively, D is TRBD1 (5 bases). Germline loops: CDR1 MGHDK, CDR2 SYGVNS. The CDR3 is 13 amino acids. Deletions cut 8 bases from V and 3 bases from J, with 14 bases between. In DNA form, the CDR3 reads TGTGCCAGCCTTAGGGGCAGGGTCTACGAGCAGTACTTC. This sequence encodes CASLRGRVYEQYF.

V gene TRBV5-1 combines with J gene TRBJ1-1; D is unresolved. Trimming shortened V by 2 bases and J by 2 bases, and 10 bases separated the two germline ends. The germline CDR1 and CDR2 sequences are SGHRS and YFSETQ. This CDR3 region has 14 residues. The CDR3 spells CASSFEIRNTEAFF. DNA of the CDR3: TGCGCCAGCAGCTTTGAAATTAGAAACACTGAAGCTTTCTTT.

On this clone: This same CDR3 is encoded by further DNA sequences in the sample. The V gene is TRBV19, the J gene TRBJ1-5, with unresolved D. V dropped 3 bases and J dropped 1 base, with 7 bases sitting between them. The CDR3 spans 14 residues. Per germline, CDR1 LNHDA and CDR2 SQIVND (reference sequence). Here the CDR3 DNA reads TGTGCCAGTAGTATTTCCGGGAGCAATCAGCCCCAGCATTTT. Translated, it gives CASSISGSNQPQHF.

The rearrangement links TRBV6-6 to TRBJ2-2, with 9 bases fitting TRBD1. The CDR3 loop spans 16 amino acids. Germline V gene data show CDR1 as MNHNY and CDR2 as SVGAGI (reference sequence). The V gene end was trimmed by 6 bases and the J gene end by 5 bases; junction bases not matched to a gene: 10. CDR3 sequence reads: CASRQPQGAGTGELFF. CDR3 nucleotides: TGTGCCAGCAGACAACCACAGGGGGCGGGGACCGGGGAGCTGTTTTTT.

In regard to this clone: A junction end diverges from the germline sequence, so it may reflect a read error. The V call is TRBV5-1, the J call TRBJ1-2, with unresolved D. Germline V gene sequence: CDR1 SGHRS, CDR2 YFSETQ. This CDR3 comprises 14 residues. CDR3 loop: CASNLDPGGDGYTF. The CDR3 coding sequence is TGCGCCAGCAACTTGGACCCCGGCGGTGATGGCTACACCTTC. Full variable domain (remainder filled in from reference TRBV5-1 and TRBJ1-2): KAGVTQTPRYLIKTRGQQVTLSCSPISGHRSVSWYQQTPGQGLQFLFEYFSETQRNKGNFPGRFSGRQFSNSRSEMNVSTLELGDSALYLCASNLDPGGDGYTFGSGTRLTVV.

V usage is TRBV11-2 and J usage is TRBJ2-1; perhaps TRBD2 as D (5 bases). The CDR3 loop spans 13 amino acids. V lost 5 bases, J lost 10 bases, and 15 bases lay in between. Germline V lookup: CDR1 SGHAT, CDR2 FQNNGV. CDR3 coding DNA: TGTGCCAGCAGCGATACCGGGATCTACGAGCAGTTCTTC. This encodes CASSDTGIYEQFF.

The gene calls are TRBV7-9 and TRBJ2-6; D not certain. Trimming took off 3 bases at V and 0 bases at J, with 12 bases between the two ends. Germline lookup yields CDR1 SEHNR and CDR2 FQNEAQ (reference sequence). The CDR3 is 17 amino acids. The CDR3 sequence: CASSLRQSTSGANVLTF. CDR3 in DNA: TGTGCCAGCAGCTTGAGACAATCCACCTCTGGGGCCAACGTCCTGACTTTC.

The chain links TRBV6-1 to TRBJ2-1; 10 bases are a match to TRBD2. V was pared by 6 bases and J by 4 bases, with 6 bases of the junction left unmatched. The CDR3 is 15 residues long. Germline assignment: CDR1 MNHNS and CDR2 SASEGT. In nucleotides, the CDR3 is TGTGCCAGCAGGGCGCTAGCGGGAGAATACAATGAGCAGTTCTTC. Amino acids: CASRALAGEYNEQFF.

The chain recombines TRBV19 with TRBJ1-5; D unclear. Germline assignment: CDR1 LNHDA and CDR2 SQIVND (reference sequence). Trimming removed 6 bases from V and 6 bases from J, with 18 bases in between. The CDR3 extends over 15 amino acids. The CDR3 reads CASSPRPGGGQPQHF. The CDR3 coding sequence is TGTGCCAGTAGCCCGAGACCCGGAGGTGGTCAGCCCCAGCATTTT.

The chain couples TRBV9 to TRBJ2-3, with a weak D call TRBD1 (5 bases). In germline, CDR1 is SGDLS, CDR2 YYNGEE. Trimming pared 0 bases from V and 0 bases from J, leaving 8 bases between. The CDR3 is made up of 15 amino acids. The CDR3 loop reads CASSVEGASTDTQYF. CDR3 in DNA: TGTGCCAGCAGCGTAGAAGGGGCTAGCACAGATACGCAGTATTTT.

The rearrangement links TRBV7-9 to TRBJ1-2, with D unresolved. Germline assignment: CDR1 SEHNR and CDR2 FQNEAQ (reference sequence). V dropped 1 base and J dropped 6 bases, with 12 bases sitting between them. This CDR3 is built from 14 residues. CDR3 sequence reads: CASSLGSGGNGYTF. CDR3 bases: TGTGCCAGCAGCTTAGGTTCAGGAGGGAATGGCTACACCTTC.

This clone has only a few counts. This rearrangement joins TRBV29-1 to TRBJ2-1; tentatively, D is TRBD1 (7 bases). The V and J ends lost 5 bases and 7 bases respectively, with 12 bases between them. This CDR3 comprises 12 residues. Germline CDR1 is SQVTM and CDR2 is ANQGSEA. The CDR3 region has the DNA TGCAGCGTTCTCCAGGGGGGAAATGAGCAGTTCTTC. As protein: CSVLQGGNEQFF.

V and J are TRBV5-1 and TRBJ1-5; D possibly corresponds to TRBD1 (6 bases). Germline V gene data show CDR1 as SGHRS and CDR2 as YFSETQ. V lost 1 base to trimming and J lost 1 base, with 9 bases between them. CDR3 length: 15 residues. The DNA of the CDR3 is TGCGCCAGCAGCTTGTCTGACAGGAGCAATCAGCCCCAGCATTTT. Amino acids: CASSLSDRSNQPQHF.

V is TRBV30 and J is TRBJ1-2; a possible D gene is TRBD1 (5 bases). The CDR3 has 14 amino acids. V gave up 2 bases and J gave up 8 bases, with 18 bases separating them. Germline V CDR1 and CDR2: GTSNPN, SVGIG (reference sequence). In DNA form, the CDR3 reads TGTGCCTGGAGTTTGGGCAGGGCGGGAGGGGGCTACACCTTC. Residues: CAWSLGRAGGGYTF.

The chain joins TRBV30 to TRBJ2-7; D not resolved. This CDR3 has 11 residues. V was cut by 5 bases and J by 4 bases, with 9 bases left in between. Germline V CDR1 and CDR2: GTSNPN, SVGIG (reference sequence). CDR3 sequence: CAWSSAYEQYF. CDR3 DNA sequence: TGTGCCTGGTCGAGTGCATACGAGCAGTACTTC.

The table lists this clone with a few counts. The rearrangement uses TRBV11-2 and TRBJ1-1, with 9 bases matching TRBD1. CDR3 length: 13 amino acids. Germline trimming cut 3 bases from V and 8 bases from J; bases unmatched to any gene: 4. CDR1 is SGHAT, CDR2 FQNNGV, per germline. Here the CDR3 reads CASSFRQGGEAFF. The DNA for the CDR3 is TGTGCCAGCAGCTTTAGACAGGGGGGAGAAGCTTTCTTT. Full variable domain (outside the CDR3, taken from reference TRBV11-2 and TRBJ1-1): EAGVAQSPRYKIIEKRQSVAFWCNPISGHATLYWYQQILGQGPKLLIQFQNNGVVDDSQLPKDRFSAERLKGVDSTLKIQPAKLEDSAVYLCASSFRQGGEAFFGQGTRLTVV.

The chain is built from TRBV20-1 and TRBJ2-5; perhaps TRBD1 as D (6 bases). The germline V gene has CDR1 DFQATT and CDR2 SNEGSKA (reference sequence). Trimming shortened V by 3 bases and J by 4 bases, and 6 bases separated the two germline ends. This CDR3 region has 11 residues. In nucleotides, the CDR3 is TGCAGTGCTAGGGGGGCAGAGACCCAGTACTTC. This gives the protein CSARGAETQYF.

The V call is TRBV2, the J call TRBJ2-7; TRBD2 might be the D (7 bases). The CDR3 is made up of 14 amino acids. Trimming pared 9 bases from V and 4 bases from J, leaving 19 bases between. Germline V gene data show CDR1 as SNHLY and CDR2 as FYNNEI. In nucleotides, the CDR3 is TGTGCCAGTTCAGCGGGACAAGCCTCATACGAGCAGTACTTC. Its protein is CASSAGQASYEQYF.

This chain uses TRBV5-1 with TRBJ2-1, with TRBD2 matching over 9 bases. Germline V gene sequence: CDR1 SGHRS, CDR2 YFSETQ. This CDR3 spans 14 amino acids. V lost 4 bases and J lost 8; bases outside the gene matches: 7. The chain's CDR3 is CASSVLAGPDEQFF. The DNA for the CDR3 is TGCGCCAGCAGCGTTCTAGCGGGACCGGATGAGCAGTTCTTC.